The sequence of this T cell receptor beta chain was determined in a study of blood T cell repertoires in COVID-19. The CDR3 loop spans 11 amino acids. V dropped 6 bases and J dropped 4 bases, with 4 bases sitting between them. Original methodology: Amplification with reference gene primers provided the estimates of nucleated cell counts. TCRdb's table, derived via immunoSEQ multiplex PCR, lists solely in-frame clones and lacks some. D and trimming were read from the DNA, whereas the V and J calls and clone size are those reported in that table. The sample includes fewer than 120,000 clones, roughly 76% of them seen just once.

The receptor comes from a woman aged 55 to 70 with acute or convalescent COVID-19. Sample: peripheral blood. The rearrangement uses TRBV12-3 or TRBV12-4 and TRBJ2-1; no clear D gene. DNA of the CDR3: TGTGCCAGCAGCACATACAATGAGCAGTTCTTC. It yields the protein CASSTYNEQFF.